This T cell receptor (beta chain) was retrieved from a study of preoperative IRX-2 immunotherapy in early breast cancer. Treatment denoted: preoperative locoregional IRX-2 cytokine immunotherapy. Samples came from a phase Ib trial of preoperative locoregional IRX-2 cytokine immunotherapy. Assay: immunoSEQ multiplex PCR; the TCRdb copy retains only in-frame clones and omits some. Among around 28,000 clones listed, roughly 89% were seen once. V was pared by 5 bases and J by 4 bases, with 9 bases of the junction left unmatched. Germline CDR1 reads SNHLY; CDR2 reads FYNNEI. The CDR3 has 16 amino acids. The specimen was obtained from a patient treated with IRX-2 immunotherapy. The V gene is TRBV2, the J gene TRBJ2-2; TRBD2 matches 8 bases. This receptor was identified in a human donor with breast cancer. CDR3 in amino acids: CASSPFGLASTGELFF. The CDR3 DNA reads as TGTGCCAGCAGTCCATTCGGACTAGCATCCACCGGGGAGCTGTTTTTT.